These T cell receptor beta chains were read from a single sample in a study of CD8+CD57+ T cells in acquired aplastic anemia. One entry per CDR3 protein, called by TCRdb with MiXCR from the reads. This table has around 290,000 distinct CDR3 sequences, about three fifths appearing once. Sequencing was carried out using sorted CD4+, CD8+, or CD8+CD57+ T cells (not recorded which) from PBMCs. The receptors come from a human donor with aplastic anemia. Each CDR3 is given without its conserved first and last residue. The order of the fields is D gene, V gene, J gene, CDR3 protein. D genes are given only for firm matches.

D gene: -; V gene: TRBV18; J gene: TRBJ2-5; CDR3 protein: ASSPGPQTQY
D gene: -; V gene: TRBV10-3; J gene: TRBJ2-7; CDR3 protein: AVSLGMVGGEQY
D gene: TRBD2; V gene: TRBV7-6; J gene: TRBJ2-5; CDR3 protein: ASSLAGTSGRGETQY
D gene: -; V gene: TRBV20-1; J gene: TRBJ1-1; CDR3 protein: SARRAMGTWNTEAF
D gene: TRBD1; V gene: TRBV5-1; J gene: TRBJ2-3; CDR3 protein: ASSLAPPDRGIVSQY
D gene: -; V gene: TRBV19; J gene: TRBJ2-1; CDR3 protein: ASTEGDGPYNEQF
D gene: TRBD1; V gene: TRBV15; J gene: TRBJ1-3; CDR3 protein: ATSRDRGTQNTIY
D gene: -; V gene: TRBV2; J gene: TRBJ1-6; CDR3 protein: ASSRGPGSPLH
D gene: TRBD2; V gene: TRBV7-3; J gene: TRBJ2-1; CDR3 protein: ASSYRTSEGGAV
D gene: -; V gene: TRBV7-9; J gene: TRBJ1-2; CDR3 protein: ASSSGQSTKDYGYT
D gene: TRBD2; V gene: TRBV15; J gene: TRBJ2-6; CDR3 protein: ATSSTGEGSGANVLT
D gene: TRBD2; V gene: TRBV3-1; J gene: TRBJ2-1; CDR3 protein: ASSLAGGHEQF
D gene: -; V gene: TRBV20-1; J gene: TRBJ1-2; CDR3 protein: SAGSPHYGYT
D gene: -; V gene: TRBV7-2; J gene: TRBJ2-2; CDR3 protein: ASSSGLIGELF
D gene: TRBD1; V gene: TRBV20-1; J gene: TRBJ1-2; CDR3 protein: SAPAGQGGYDSYT
D gene: -; V gene: TRBV2; J gene: TRBJ2-6; CDR3 protein: ASSIGSPPSSGANVLT
D gene: -; V gene: TRBV2; J gene: TRBJ2-2; CDR3 protein: ASSDRTGRGELF
D gene: -; V gene: TRBV7-2; J gene: TRBJ2-3; CDR3 protein: ASSSRQSTDTQY
D gene: -; V gene: TRBV19; J gene: TRBJ1-5; CDR3 protein: ASSILGDQPQH
D gene: -; V gene: TRBV5-1; J gene: TRBJ2-2; CDR3 protein: ASSLGAGADTGELF
D gene: TRBD2; V gene: TRBV6-5; J gene: TRBJ2-7; CDR3 protein: ASRLRTSGYEQY
D gene: TRBD2; V gene: TRBV9; J gene: TRBJ2-7; CDR3 protein: ASSVAAGGGGYEQY
D gene: TRBD2; V gene: TRBV10-3; J gene: TRBJ2-5; CDR3 protein: AISGGGTIQETQY
D gene: TRBD1; V gene: TRBV12-3/TRBV12-4; J gene: TRBJ2-7; CDR3 protein: ASRSPKIRDRVYEQY
D gene: TRBD2; V gene: TRBV4-1; J gene: TRBJ2-7; CDR3 protein: ASSQGPGTSSYEQY
D gene: -; V gene: TRBV10-3; J gene: TRBJ2-5; CDR3 protein: AISGRLEETQY
D gene: -; V gene: TRBV9; J gene: TRBJ1-3; CDR3 protein: ASSVWGSGNTIY
D gene: -; V gene: TRBV5-5; J gene: TRBJ2-5; CDR3 protein: ASSQEGGGKETQY
D gene: -; V gene: TRBV2; J gene: TRBJ1-2; CDR3 protein: ASSGGPGSNYGYT
D gene: -; V gene: TRBV18; J gene: TRBJ1-2; CDR3 protein: ASSPRQGLANYGYT
D gene: -; V gene: TRBV5-6; J gene: TRBJ1-1; CDR3 protein: ASSRDGALNTEAF
D gene: -; V gene: TRBV2; J gene: TRBJ2-7; CDR3 protein: ASTVGRAAYEQY
D gene: TRBD1; V gene: TRBV10-1; J gene: TRBJ1-1; CDR3 protein: ASNAGGTEAF
D gene: -; V gene: TRBV2; J gene: TRBJ2-3; CDR3 protein: ASMSRDFRTDTQY
D gene: -; V gene: TRBV19; J gene: TRBJ2-7; CDR3 protein: ASSIEARLGEQY
D gene: TRBD1; V gene: TRBV7-8; J gene: TRBJ1-6; CDR3 protein: ASTPLQGDRSPLH
D gene: TRBD1; V gene: TRBV7-9; J gene: TRBJ2-7; CDR3 protein: ASSLDRARDEQY
D gene: TRBD1; V gene: TRBV15; J gene: TRBJ2-5; CDR3 protein: ATSPGTGGIGETQY
D gene: TRBD2; V gene: TRBV5-4; J gene: TRBJ2-7; CDR3 protein: ASSSHSGTYEQY
D gene: -; V gene: TRBV27; J gene: TRBJ2-5; CDR3 protein: ASSSTAIETQY
D gene: -; V gene: TRBV20-1; J gene: TRBJ2-2; CDR3 protein: SARLNTGELF
D gene: -; V gene: TRBV5-6; J gene: TRBJ2-7; CDR3 protein: ASSPDTGPLDEQY